Listed below are T cell receptor beta chains from one sample, sequenced in a study of blood T cell repertoires in COVID-19. The protocol was immunoSEQ multiplex PCR, while the TCRdb copy is restricted to in-frame clones and leaves out a portion. The table has 400,000 or so clones, around 90% seen once. Sequenced: PBMCs or T cells enriched from blood (not recorded which). The source of these receptors is a woman aged 40 to 50 with acute COVID-19. The CDR3 runs from the conserved cysteine through the conserved F or W. The order of the fields is V gene, clone size, J gene, D gene, CDR3 protein, CDR3 DNA. D genes are given only for firm matches. Clone size is shown for a subset of rows, as once, few, many or a class of expanded clone.

TRBV7-9	-	TRBJ2-7	-	CATGSSGWSYEQYF	TGTGCCACTGGTTCGAGCGGGTGGAGCTACGAGCAGTACTTC
TRBV6-5	-	TRBJ1-2	TRBD1	CATNTGGAGYTF	TGTGCCACCAACACAGGGGGCGCGGGCTACACCTTC
TRBV4-2	-	TRBJ2-7	TRBD2	CASSQVGGGASWEQYF	TGTGCCAGCAGCCAAGTTGGCGGGGGGGCGTCTTGGGAGCAGTACTTC
TRBV25-1	-	TRBJ1-2	TRBD1	CASSEGGQGYGYTF	TGTGCCAGCAGTGAGGGAGGACAGGGATACGGCTACACCTTC
TRBV9	-	TRBJ2-3	-	CASSVTGYTDTQYF	TGTGCCAGCAGCGTAACAGGGTACACAGATACGCAGTATTTT
TRBV6-4	-	TRBJ2-1	TRBD2	CASKASGGANEQFF	TGTGCCAGCAAGGCTAGCGGGGGGGCCAATGAGCAGTTCTTC
TRBV5-6	-	TRBJ2-2	-	CASSLVRTSAGELFF	TGTGCCAGCAGCTTGGTACGAACGAGCGCCGGGGAGCTGTTTTTT
TRBV12-5	-	TRBJ1-6	TRBD1	CASGLGQGAYNSPLHF	TGTGCTAGTGGTTTGGGACAGGGAGCCTATAATTCACCCCTCCACTTT
TRBV5-8	many	TRBJ2-7	-	CASSFGAYEQYF	TGTGCCAGCAGCTTCGGGGCCTACGAGCAGTACTTC
TRBV20-1	-	TRBJ2-1	-	CSASTRTAQSSYNEQFF	TGCAGTGCTAGTACGCGGACTGCCCAGAGCTCCTACAATGAGCAGTTCTTC
TRBV27	-	TRBJ1-1	TRBD1	CASRGQGMNTEAFF	TGTGCCAGCAGAGGACAGGGAATGAACACTGAAGCTTTCTTT
TRBV10-3	-	TRBJ1-2	-	CAISESKGVYRTF	TGTGCCATCAGTGAATCGAAGGGGGTTTACAGGACCTTC
TRBV12-3/TRBV12-4	-	TRBJ2-7	-	CASRGGVYEQYF	TGTGCCAGCAGGGGAGGAGTCTACGAGCAGTACTTC
TRBV3-1/TRBV3-2	-	TRBJ1-4	-	CASSQDLGGSEKLFF	TGTGCCAGCAGCCAAGATCTCGGGGGTAGTGAAAAACTGTTTTTT
TRBV15	-	TRBJ1-2	-	CATSRDRGPQSYTF	TGTGCCACCAGCAGAGACAGGGGACCCCAGTCCTACACCTTC
TRBV6-5	-	TRBJ2-2	-	CASRRGTNTGELFF	TGTGCCAGCAGGCGCGGGACGAATACCGGGGAGCTGTTTTTT
TRBV3-1/TRBV3-2	-	TRBJ1-1	TRBD1	CASSPRQGQGADTEAFF	TGTGCCAGCAGCCCGCGGCAGGGACAGGGGGCTGACACTGAAGCTTTCTTT
TRBV25-1	-	TRBJ1-5	TRBD1	CASSPPPFDRANYQPQHF	TGTGCCAGCAGTCCTCCCCCCTTCGACAGGGCTAACTATCAGCCCCAGCATTTT
TRBV19	-	TRBJ1-5	-	CASSPVFSNQPQHF	TGTGCCAGTAGTCCTGTTTTCAGCAATCAGCCCCAGCATTTT
TRBV9	-	TRBJ2-5	TRBD2	CASSVATWGGETQYF	TGTGCCAGCAGCGTAGCTACGTGGGGGGGAGAGACCCAGTACTTC
TRBV7-9	-	TRBJ1-2	-	CASSLASTVEYGYTF	TGTGCCAGCAGCTTAGCCAGCACTGTGGAGTATGGCTACACCTTC
TRBV5-1	-	TRBJ1-4	TRBD1	CASSTRGTTNEKLFF	TGCGCCAGCAGCACCAGGGGGACAACTAATGAAAAACTGTTTTTT
TRBV9	few	TRBJ1-2	-	CASSVDSNYGYTF	TGTGCCAGCAGCGTGGACAGCAACTATGGCTACACCTTC
TRBV6-2/TRBV6-3	-	TRBJ2-5	-	CASSYQGTQETQYF	TGTGCCAGCAGTTACCAGGGTACACAAGAGACCCAGTACTTC
TRBV24-1	-	TRBJ1-2	-	CATSDSEFASYGYTF	TGTGCCACCAGTGATAGTGAGTTCGCGAGCTATGGCTACACCTTC
TRBV14	-	TRBJ1-6	-	CASSVQGRSPLHF	TGTGCCAGCAGCGTTCAGGGTAGATCACCCCTCCACTTT
TRBV7-9	few	TRBJ1-2	TRBD1	CASSRPGTGGSYGYTF	TGTGCCAGCAGCCGTCCCGGGACAGGGGGGAGCTATGGCTACACCTTC
TRBV5-1	-	TRBJ2-7	TRBD1	CASSWTGYDNEQYF	TGCGCCAGCAGCTGGACAGGGTATGACAACGAGCAGTACTTC
TRBV7-9	-	TRBJ2-1	-	CASSLGEIPYNEQFF	TGTGCCAGCAGCTTAGGAGAGATCCCCTACAATGAGCAGTTCTTC
TRBV30	-	TRBJ2-5	TRBD2	CASNLGTSGRKTQYF	TGTGCCTCAAACCTCGGGACTAGCGGGAGAAAGACCCAGTACTTC
TRBV6-5	-	TRBJ2-3	-	CASALRDTQYF	TGTGCCAGCGCCCTCCGGGATACGCAGTATTTT
TRBV19	once	TRBJ2-3	TRBD2	CASSIRTSGTTDTQYF	TGTGCCAGTAGTATACGGACTAGCGGGACCACAGATACGCAGTATTTT
TRBV12-5	-	TRBJ2-4	TRBD1	CATSTGVWAKNIQYF	TGTGCTACTTCTACAGGGGTTTGGGCCAAAAACATTCAGTACTTC
TRBV12-3/TRBV12-4	-	TRBJ2-5	TRBD2	CASSPGGSETQYF	TGTGCCAGCAGTCCGGGAGGCTCAGAGACCCAGTACTTC
TRBV13	-	TRBJ2-5	-	CASSLGGLKETQYF	TGTGCCAGCAGCTTAGGTGGTCTAAAAGAGACCCAGTACTTC
TRBV6-5	-	TRBJ1-3	TRBD1	CASSRTGASGNTIYF	TGTGCCAGCAGCCGGACAGGAGCCTCTGGAAACACCATATATTTT
TRBV18	-	TRBJ2-1	TRBD1	CASSPPPTGDNEQFF	TGTGCCAGCTCACCACCCCCGACAGGGGACAATGAGCAGTTCTTC
TRBV7-9	-	TRBJ2-5	TRBD2	CASSLTGGEGKETQYF	TGTGCCAGCAGCTTAACCGGGGGGGAGGGTAAAGAGACCCAGTACTTC
TRBV3-1/TRBV3-2	-	TRBJ1-2	TRBD1	CASTPRQGLDGYTF	TGTGCCAGCACCCCTAGACAGGGGTTGGATGGCTACACCTTC
TRBV9	-	TRBJ1-1	-	CASSTTPNTEAFF	TGTGCCAGCAGCACGACACCGAACACTGAAGCTTTCTTT
TRBV5-6	many	TRBJ1-5	-	CAIPILTHSNQPQHF	TGTGCCATCCCTATTTTAACCCACAGCAATCAGCCCCAGCATTTT
TRBV9	-	TRBJ1-6	TRBD1	CASSRDSLSPLHF	TGTGCCAGCAGCCGGGACAGCTTATCACCCCTCCACTTT
TRBV11-2	-	TRBJ1-2	TRBD1	CASSFGDRDSGYTF	TGTGCCAGCAGCTTCGGTGACAGGGACTCTGGCTACACCTTC
TRBV7-9	-	TRBJ2-5	TRBD1	CASSSGVGQGWETQYF	TGTGCCAGCAGCTCCGGCGTAGGACAGGGGTGGGAGACCCAGTACTTC
TRBV10-3	-	TRBJ1-2	-	CAISAFGGSYGYTF	TGTGCCATCAGTGCATTTGGGGGGAGCTATGGCTACACCTTC
TRBV5-6	-	TRBJ1-3	-	CASSLRQLTSGNTIYF	TGTGCCAGCAGCTTAAGACAGTTAACCTCTGGAAACACCATATATTTT
TRBV4-1	-	TRBJ2-2	TRBD1	CASSQGQGFTGELFF	TGCGCCAGCAGCCAGGGACAGGGGTTCACCGGGGAGCTGTTTTTT
TRBV29-1	-	TRBJ1-1	-	CSVGTGFSTEAFF	TGCAGCGTTGGTACAGGGTTCAGCACTGAAGCTTTCTTT
TRBV4-1	-	TRBJ1-2	-	CASSHFKDSPSGYTF	TGCGCCAGCAGCCATTTTAAGGACAGTCCTTCGGGCTACACCTTC
TRBV6-1	-	TRBJ1-1	TRBD1	CASREAYRGRATEAFF	TGTGCCAGCAGAGAAGCCTACAGGGGGCGGGCCACTGAAGCTTTCTTT
TRBV5-1	-	TRBJ2-5	-	CASSLPGTPEGKTQYF	TGCGCCAGCAGCTTGCCCGGGACACCCGAGGGGAAGACCCAGTACTTC
TRBV27	-	TRBJ2-1	TRBD1	CASSLYRQGLANEQFF	TGTGCCAGCAGTTTATATCGACAGGGCTTGGCCAATGAGCAGTTCTTC
TRBV5-3	-	TRBJ2-2	TRBD1	CARPGRQGVTGELFF	TGTGCCAGACCGGGCCGACAGGGAGTCACCGGGGAGCTGTTTTTT
TRBV7-8	few	TRBJ2-2	-	CASSLALGGVGTGELFF	TGTGCCAGCAGCTTAGCTTTAGGGGGAGTTGGCACCGGGGAGCTGTTTTTT
TRBV12-3/TRBV12-4	-	TRBJ1-2	-	CASGQQENYGYTF	TGTGCCAGCGGTCAACAGGAGAACTATGGCTACACCTTC